This passage covers 29 T cell receptor beta chains from one sample sequenced in a study of cytomegalovirus exposure and HLA in healthy donors. The PCR ran on 60 Vbeta and 13 Jbeta primers. Produced via immunoSEQ multiplex PCR; TCRdb's table is partial and in-frame only. The top ten clones hold 0.58% of a sample with 210,000 or so clones, approximately 82% of them seen once. Sequencing was done on a sample of PBMCs. These receptors were obtained from a woman aged 40 to 50 in good health and CMV-seronegative.

A few counts support this clone. This sequence joins TRBV5-6 and TRBJ2-5, with TRBD2 matching over 8 bases. Germline CDR1 SGHDT, CDR2 YYEEEE. CDR3 length: 14 amino acids. The ends lost 2 bases at V and 4 bases at J; junction bases unmatched: 4. In DNA form, the CDR3 reads TGTGCCAGCAGCTTAGCGGGGGACGGAGAGACCCAGTACTTC. Encoded protein: CASSLAGDGETQYF.

The CDR3 DNA reads TGTGCCACCAATGGGGACAGGGGTAATGAAAAACTGTTTTTT. Translated: CATNGDRGNEKLFF. This chain uses TRBV7-9 with TRBJ1-4; TRBD1 aligns across 10 bases. Germline CDR1 and CDR2: SEHNR and FQNEAQ (reference sequence). The CDR3 loop spans 14 amino acids. V shed 10 bases, J shed 4 bases, and the junction held 6 bases outside the gene matches.

The chain couples TRBV5-5 to TRBJ1-4; no reliable D call. Trimming left V 0 bases short and J 3 bases short, with 6 bases between. Germline values: CDR1 SGHKS, CDR2 YYEKEE (reference sequence). The CDR3 sequence is 14 residues long. CDR3 in amino acids: CASSLGDSNEKLFF. As DNA, the CDR3 is TGTGCCAGCAGCTTGGGAGACTCTAATGAAAAACTGTTTTTT.

The J gene is TRBJ1-1, the V gene TRBV27; D is unclear. The ends were cut back, 6 bases at V and 3 bases at J, with 11 bases in the middle. CDR3 length: 13 amino acids. CDR1 is MNHEY, CDR2 SMNVEV, per germline (reference sequence). The CDR3 DNA sequence: TGTGCCAGCAGAGCCCCTCCTCACACTGAAGCTTTCTTT. This translates into CASRAPPHTEAFF.

The chain links TRBV7-2 to TRBJ1-1, with TRBD1 identical over 9 bases. After removal of 8 bases from V and 5 bases from J, the junction contained 9 bases not matched to a gene. The germline gives CDR1 SGHTA, CDR2 FQGNSA. This CDR3 comprises 14 residues. The chain's CDR3 is CASLGDRVRTEAFF. The CDR3 DNA sequence: TGTGCCAGCCTCGGGGACAGGGTCCGGACTGAAGCTTTCTTT.

V gene TRBV7-6 combines with J gene TRBJ1-2, with D hard to call. V gave up 0 bases and J gave up 5 bases, with 7 bases separating them. CDR1 is SGHVS, CDR2 FNYEAQ, per germline. This CDR3 comprises 13 residues. CDR3 in amino acids: CASSLAGGYGYTF. The CDR3 DNA follows: TGTGCCAGCAGCTTAGCGGGAGGTTATGGCTACACCTTC.

V is TRBV6-5 and J is TRBJ2-2; D ambiguous. Trimming cost V 3 bases and J 2 bases, with 10 bases left between them. This CDR3 contains 15 residues. Looked up from germline, CDR1 is MNHEY and CDR2 is SVGAGI. The CDR3 spells CASSYVGGNTGELFF. The CDR3 DNA reads as TGTGCCAGCAGTTATGTAGGCGGAAACACCGGGGAGCTGTTTTTT.

This clone was recorded a few times. The chain has TRBV29-1 and TRBJ1-3, with TRBD1 as a possible D gene (6 bases). The V gene lost 8 bases and the J gene lost 5 bases, with 10 bases spanning the gap. This CDR3 region has 11 residues. CDR1 and CDR2 (germline): SQVTM, ANQGSEA. CDR3 DNA sequence: TGCAGCCTGTGGGACAGAAACACCATATATTTT. Translated: CSLWDRNTIYF.

This clone has only one observation. V usage is TRBV28 and J usage is TRBJ1-2, with 8 bases aligning to TRBD1. In germline, CDR1 is MDHEN, CDR2 SYDVKM. The CDR3 sequence is 15 residues long. Unmatched junction bases numbered 7, after V lost 5 bases and J lost 2 bases. CDR3 coding DNA: TGTGCCAGCAGTAGACAGACAGGGGCGAACTATGGCTACACCTTC. Its translation is CASSRQTGANYGYTF.

This chain uses TRBV4-3 with TRBJ1-2; D not certain. The CDR3 sequence is 13 residues long. Germline-derived CDR1 and CDR2 are LGHNA and YSLEER. With 3 bases removed from V and 2 bases from J, the gap between germline ends came to 7 bases. The CDR3 sequence: CASSHERNYGYTF. Here the CDR3 DNA reads TGCGCCAGCAGCCATGAGAGGAACTATGGCTACACCTTC.

This chain uses TRBV5-1 with TRBJ2-2; D gene unclear. This CDR3 comprises 12 residues. Germline CDR1 SGHRS, CDR2 YFSETQ. Trimming stripped 0 bases from V and 8 bases from J, with 5 bases between. The CDR3 loop reads CASSLDRGELFF. CDR3 DNA: TGCGCCAGCAGCTTGGATAGAGGGGAGCTGTTTTTT.

CDR3 protein: CASSITGGSYNEQFF. The CDR3 nucleotides are TGTGCCAGTAGTATAACGGGGGGTTCCTACAATGAGCAGTTCTTC. The chain links TRBV19 to TRBJ2-1, with TRBD2 matching 7 bases. The germline CDR1 and CDR2 sequences are LNHDA and SQIVND (reference sequence). With V trimmed by 2 bases and J by 1 base, 2 bases remained unmatched. There are 15 residues in the CDR3.

The V gene is TRBV21-1, the J gene TRBJ2-7; the D call in the table, TRBD1, was not verified against the DNA. TRBV21-1 is a recognized pseudogene. The CDR3 covers 18 residues. The CDR3 DNA reads TGTGCCAGCACCTTGGGGGCGGAGGGGACAGCTCCTTGGTACGAGCAGTACTTC. This codes for CASTLGAEGTAPWYEQYF.

This rearrangement joins TRBV7-9 to TRBJ2-1; D is unclear. The CDR3 length is 12 residues. Per the germline V gene, CDR1 is SEHNR and CDR2 is FQNEAQ (reference sequence). V was cut by 3 bases and J by 10 bases, with 10 bases left in between. The CDR3 region is CASSLSFFEQFF. The CDR3 DNA reads TGTGCCAGCAGCTTGTCCTTTTTCGAGCAGTTCTTC.

The chain employs TRBV27 and TRBJ2-5; 7 bases line up with TRBD1. TRBJ2-7 matches the DNA end more closely, so the J call is doubtful. Germline values: CDR1 MNHEY, CDR2 SMNVEV (reference sequence). The CDR3 length is 16 residues. As DNA, the CDR3 is TGTGCCAGCAGTTTATCACCGGACAGGCCCACCTACGAGCAGTACTTC. This encodes CASSLSPDRPTYEQYF.

This chain uses TRBV18 with TRBJ2-1; possibly TRBD2 for D (6 bases). Looked up from germline, CDR1 is KGHSH and CDR2 is LQKENI. The V end lost 2 bases, the J end lost 2 bases, and 13 bases lay between the germline ends. The CDR3 sequence is 16 residues long. The CDR3 DNA reads TGTGCCAGCTCACCAATCGGGGGTTGGGCCTACAATGAGCAGTTCTTC. Encoded protein: CASSPIGGWAYNEQFF.

The chain joins TRBV19 to TRBJ1-5; TRBD1 matches at 8 bases. This CDR3 spans 15 amino acids. Germline CDR1 is LNHDA and CDR2 is SQIVND (reference sequence). V lost 7 bases to trimming and J lost 6 bases; unmatched junction nucleotides: 11. For the CDR3, the DNA is TGTGCCAGTACCCCGACAGGGGCTAGCCTTCAGCCCCAGCATTTT. Amino acids: CASTPTGASLQPQHF.

This chain joins TRBV7-3 and TRBJ2-2, with 7 bases lining up with TRBD2. With V trimmed by 5 bases and J by 4 bases, 4 bases remained unmatched. This CDR3 has 14 residues. CDR1 SGHTA and CDR2 FQGTGA come from the germline V gene. In nucleotides, the CDR3 is TGTGCCAGCAGCGGGGGGGGGAGCACCGGGGAGCTGTTTTTT. Translated: CASSGGGSTGELFF.

This chain uses TRBV7-9 with TRBJ2-1, with 7 nucleotides matching TRBD2. CDR3 length equals 17 residues. Germline assignment: CDR1 SEHNR and CDR2 FQNEAQ (reference sequence). V shed 5 bases and J 0 bases; nucleotides not matched to a gene: 10. CDR3 nucleotide sequence: TGTGCCAGCAGCCCGAGAGGGAGCGGGGCCTCCTACAATGAGCAGTTCTTC. This translates into CASSPRGSGASYNEQFF.

This chain uses TRBV10-3 with TRBJ1-2; 7 nucleotides line up with TRBD1. Germline CDR1 and CDR2: ENHRY and SYGVKD. V shed 6 bases and J 2 bases; nucleotides not matched to a gene: 6. The CDR3 runs to 14 residues. The DNA for the CDR3 is TGTGCCATCAGCACGGCGACAGGGAACTATGGCTACACCTTC. As protein: CAISTATGNYGYTF.

The chain recombines TRBV7-2 with TRBJ2-7; D gene unclear. The CDR3 has 16 amino acids. The V end lost 0 bases, the J end lost 0 bases, and 12 bases lay between the germline ends. Germline V gene lookup returns CDR1 SGHTA and CDR2 FQGNSA. For the CDR3, the DNA is TGTGCCAGCAGCTTAGCGTTCCGGAGATTCTCCTACGAGCAGTACTTC. Translating it yields CASSLAFRRFSYEQYF.

V gene TRBV27 combines with J gene TRBJ1-5; 7 bases agree with TRBD1. J was trimmed by 9 bases and V by 5 bases; bases with no gene match: 16. In germline, CDR1 is MNHEY, CDR2 SMNVEV (reference sequence). The CDR3 totals 16 residues. The CDR3 sequence is CASSPGQPGGIMPQHF. CDR3 DNA sequence: TGTGCCAGCAGTCCGGGACAGCCTGGAGGAATCATGCCCCAGCATTTT.

This rearrangement joins TRBV5-4 to TRBJ1-1, with D possibly matching TRBD1 (5 bases). CDR3 length: 12 amino acids. V lost 7 bases and J lost 11, with 18 bases in between. Germline-derived CDR1 and CDR2 are SGHNT and YYREEE (reference sequence). Written as DNA, the CDR3 is TGTGCCAGCGCCGATTCAGGGATGGGTGCTTTCTTT. Amino acids: CASADSGMGAFF.

In the case of this clone: The DNA is left out, because the CDR3 cannot be placed on it with certainty; the CDR3 is given as TCRdb lists it. The V call is TRBV28, the J call TRBJ1-1; TRBD1, the table's D call, was not compared with the DNA. The CDR3 length is 15 residues, termini included. Germline CDR1 and CDR2: MDHEN and SYDVKM. The CDR3 loop is CASSSSGQGSTEAFF.

The chain combines TRBV27 with TRBJ1-2; D unclear. Germline V gene data show CDR1 as MNHEY and CDR2 as SMNVEV (reference sequence). V lost 5 bases to trimming and J lost 4 bases, with 17 bases between them. The CDR3 extends over 15 amino acids. CDR3 bases: TGTGCCAGCAGTCCACTTCGAGGGATGAGCTATGGCTACACCTTC. Translating gives CASSPLRGMSYGYTF.

This sequence joins TRBV7-6 and TRBJ2-5; 12 nucleotides match TRBD2. This CDR3 comprises 18 residues. After removal of 2 bases from V and 5 bases from J, the junction contained 12 bases not matched to a gene. Germline CDR1 is SGHVS and CDR2 is FNYEAQ. CDR3 region: CASSLMTSGGAFAETQYF. In DNA form, the CDR3 reads TGTGCCAGCAGCTTAATGACTAGCGGGGGAGCCTTCGCCGAGACCCAGTACTTC.

Only a few counts were recorded for this clone. The chain is built from TRBV5-4 and TRBJ2-7; 11 bases fit TRBD1. This CDR3 region has 14 residues. V lost 4 bases to trimming and J lost 3 bases; unmatched junction nucleotides: 3. Germline V gene lookup returns CDR1 SGHNT and CDR2 YYREEE (reference sequence). The CDR3 DNA sequence: TGTGCCAGCAGCCCCGGGACAGGGGGCTACGAGCAGTACTTC. This gives the protein CASSPGTGGYEQYF.

Notes on this clone: This sample includes further DNA sequences coding for the same CDR3. V is TRBV6-5 and J is TRBJ2-5; the D is unclear. The length of the CDR3 is 11 residues. V was trimmed by 2 bases and J by 5 bases, leaving 3 bases between them. CDR1 is MNHEY, CDR2 SVGAGI, per germline. The CDR3 DNA sequence: TGTGCCAGCAGTTACCTTGAGACCCAGTACTTC. Translation gives CASSYLETQYF.

This clone was seen only once. Here the CDR3 reads CASSSTGGWETQYF. For the CDR3, the DNA is TGCGCCAGCAGCTCGACAGGGGGCTGGGAGACCCAGTACTTC. The rearrangement links TRBV5-1 to TRBJ2-5; 10 nucleotides match TRBD1. There are 14 residues in the CDR3. From germline, CDR1 is SGHRS and CDR2 YFSETQ. The V gene end was trimmed by 3 bases and the J gene end by 5 bases; junction bases not matched to a gene: 4.